The entry that follows covers one T cell receptor beta chain sequence. This entry belongs to a study of CD8 T cells in ankylosing spondylitis. TCRdb re-analysed the 5' RACE reads in MiXCR, keeping a single row per CDR3 protein. The sample includes hundreds of thousands of distinct CDR3 sequences, approximately 22% of them seen just once. Trimming shortened V by 0 bases and J by 7 bases, and 9 bases separated the two germline ends. Germline-derived CDR1 and CDR2 are GTSNPN and SVGIG (reference sequence). The CDR3 has 13 amino acids. The sample taken for sequencing was blood, either unsorted or a sorted T cell fraction (not recorded which). The sequence was collected from a male donor with ankylosing spondylitis or in good health (not recorded which). The chain is built from TRBV30 and TRBJ2-2; no firm D call. The CDR3 here is CAWSVRRGGELFF. In DNA form, the CDR3 reads TGTGCCTGGAGTGTACGCCGCGGCGGGGAGCTGTTTTTT.